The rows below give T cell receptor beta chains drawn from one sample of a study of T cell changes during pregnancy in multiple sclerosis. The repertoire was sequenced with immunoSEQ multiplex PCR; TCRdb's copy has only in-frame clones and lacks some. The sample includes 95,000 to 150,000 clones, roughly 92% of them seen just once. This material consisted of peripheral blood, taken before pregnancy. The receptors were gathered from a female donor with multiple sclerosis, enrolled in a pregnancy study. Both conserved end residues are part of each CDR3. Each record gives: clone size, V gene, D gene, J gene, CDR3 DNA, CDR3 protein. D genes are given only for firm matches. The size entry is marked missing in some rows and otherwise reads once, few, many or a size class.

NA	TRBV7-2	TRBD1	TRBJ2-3	TGTGCCAGCAGCTTAGGGGACAGGGGTCTCCGCGGGACGCAGTATTTT	CASSLGDRGLRGTQYF
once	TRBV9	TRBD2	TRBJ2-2	TGTGCCAGCAGCGTAGGGGGTAGCGGGATGAAAAGCACCGGGGAGCTGTTTTTT	CASSVGGSGMKSTGELFF
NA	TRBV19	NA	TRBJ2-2	TGTGCCAGTAGTCGGACACTAAACACCGGGGAGCTGTTTTTT	CASSRTLNTGELFF
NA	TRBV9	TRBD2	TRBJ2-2	TGTGCCAGCAGCGTAGCTCTCCGGACTAGCGGCTCCGGGGAGCTGTTTTTT	CASSVALRTSGSGELFF
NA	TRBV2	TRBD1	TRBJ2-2	TGTGCCAGCAGTGAGACAGGGGATTCAAACACCGGGGAGCTGTTTTTT	CASSETGDSNTGELFF
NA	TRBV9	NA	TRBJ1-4	TGTGCCAGCAGCGTAATGCCGGGTGGGGAAAAACTGTTTTTT	CASSVMPGGEKLFF
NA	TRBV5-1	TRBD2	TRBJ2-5	TGCGCCAGCAGTAGTAGCGGGGCCCCCAAAGAGACCCAGTACTTC	CASSSSGAPKETQYF
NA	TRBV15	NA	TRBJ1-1	TGTGCCACCAGCAGAGCGGGGGGTAGGGACACTGAAGCTTTCTTT	CATSRAGGRDTEAFF
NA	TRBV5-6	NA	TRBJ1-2	TGTGCCAGCAGCTCGACAGTCTCTGGCTACACCTTC	CASSSTVSGYTF
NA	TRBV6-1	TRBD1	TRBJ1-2	TGTGCCAGCAGACAGGGGGCGGAAAGCTATGGCTACACCTTC	CASRQGAESYGYTF